The sequence of this T cell receptor (beta chain) was determined in a study of tissue T cells after allogeneic stem cell transplantation. As to this clone: Mouse gene names and germline throughout.

The time point is: mouse harvest day 7 after allogeneic transplant. The graft held 10^6 splenic CD5+ T cells and 10^7 T-cell-depleted bone marrow cells. Assay: immunoSEQ multiplex PCR; the TCRdb copy retains only in-frame clones and omits some. In the table there are approximately 3,000 clones, roughly 52% of which are singletons. The clonotype originates from a female BALB/c mouse given C57BL/6 T cells with graft-versus-host disease after an allogeneic hematopoietic cell transplant. The source material was gut tissue.

The CDR3 reads CTCSARDRGGSDYTF. The sequenced CDR3 bases are TGCACCTGCAGTGCCCGGGACAGGGGTGGCTCCGACTACACC. This rearrangement joins TRBV1 to TRBJ1-2; 10 bases map to TRBD1. The CDR3 goes on 1 residue after the read ends, and that part is filled in from the germline J gene. The CDR3 is made up of 15 amino acids. J gave up 4 bases and V 3 bases, and 5 bases lay outside the gene matches. Germline V gene data show CDR1 as NSQYPW and CDR2 as LRSPGD (reference sequence).